The present T cell receptor beta chain was sequenced within a study of CD8 T cells in Susac syndrome. In Susac syndrome patients, recently defined diagnostic criteria for definite or probable disease were met. This CDR3 region has 12 residues. Germline CDR1 SQVTM, CDR2 ANQGSEA. V shed 6 bases, J shed 3 bases, and the junction held 4 bases outside the gene matches. Random hexamers were used to reverse transcribe roughly 0.5 to 1 ug of RNA. The authors amplified TCR beta CDR3 across 54 Vbeta and 13 Jbeta using immunoSEQ multiplex PCR. TCRdb reprocessed the immunoSEQ multiplex PCR reads with MiXCR, giving one entry per CDR3 protein. There are fewer than 90,000 distinct CDR3 sequences in the sample; nearly 95% occur only once, and around 0.94% lies in the top ten.

This clonotype was sampled from a human donor with Susac syndrome. The sample consisted of CD8+ T cells from PBMCs. The V gene is TRBV29-1, the J gene TRBJ2-7; 8 nucleotides line up with TRBD1. CDR3 in amino acids: CSVQDRDYEQYF. CDR3 DNA: TGCAGCGTGCAGGACAGGGACTACGAGCAGTACTTC.